This T cell receptor (beta chain) derives from a study of OX40 agonist ivuxolimab in advanced cancers. Study-level background: Patients in the trial were receiving intravenous ivuxolimab every 2 weeks, at doses of 0.01 to 10 mg/kg. Cancers in dose escalation were hepatocellular, melanoma, renal cell and head and neck. Findings and caveats of the study: Doses of 0.1 to 3.0 mg/kg were accompanied by clonal expansion of CD4+ and CD8+ blood T cells by week 6.

Clones were sequenced by immunoSEQ multiplex PCR, and TCRdb holds only the in-frame ones, with some missing. The table has around 27,000 clones, about nine tenths seen once. On this clone: Its antigen is as yet unknown.

The receptor comes from an adult with an advanced solid tumor such as melanoma, head and neck, liver or kidney cancer. The specimen comprised CD4+ or CD8+ T cells sorted from blood, sampled in a trial of the OX40 agonist ivuxolimab.

CDR3 sequence (DNA): TGTGCCAGCAGCCGGGGATATGGCTACACCTTC. As protein: CASSRGYGYTF. V and J are TRBV6-5 and TRBJ1-2; no firm D call. CDR3 length: 11 residues. The V gene lost 6 bases and the J gene lost 5 bases, with 7 bases spanning the gap. Germline V gives CDR1 MNHEY, CDR2 SVGAGI.